Below are 31 T cell receptor beta chains sequenced from a single sample in a study of blood T cell repertoires in COVID-19. Sequencing was performed with immunoSEQ multiplex PCR; in TCRdb, only in-frame clones are kept and a portion is missing. The sample shows 150,000 or so clones, about 81% of them seen only once. Sequenced sample: peripheral blood. These receptors all come from a woman older than 75 with acute or convalescent COVID-19.

CDR3 DNA sequence: TGCAGCGTTCGGCTAAATTATGCGGGATCCTCTGGGGCCAACGTCCTGACTTTC. Its protein is CSVRLNYAGSSGANVLTF. This chain joins TRBV29-1 and TRBJ2-6, with a possible D match to TRBD2 (6 bases). The V end was cut by 5 bases, the J end by 0 bases, with 20 bases between. Per the germline V gene, CDR1 is SQVTM and CDR2 is ANQGSEA. This CDR3 has 18 residues. Based on the CDR3 plus reference TRBV29-1 and TRBJ2-6, the full variable domain is SAVISQKPSRDICQRGTSLTIQCQVDSQVTMMFWYRQQPGQSLTLIATANQGSEATYESGFVIDKFPISRPNLTFSTLTVSNMSPEDSSIYLCSVRLNYAGSSGANVLTFGAGSRLTVL.

V is TRBV10-3 and J is TRBJ2-3, with D possibly being TRBD2 (7 bases). This CDR3 is 14 amino acids long. CDR1 is ENHRY and CDR2 is SYGVKD in the germline V gene. V was pared by 6 bases and J by 6 bases, with 16 bases between. The CDR3 is CAIRTGGGGDTQYF. In DNA, the CDR3 is TGTGCCATCAGGACTGGCGGGGGCGGGGATACGCAGTATTTT.

The chain couples TRBV5-4 to TRBJ1-6; TRBD1 is a possible D gene (5 bases). V lost 5 bases to trimming and J lost 6 bases, with 15 bases between them. The CDR3 is made up of 15 amino acids. Germline V CDR1 and CDR2: SGHNT, YYREEE (reference sequence). The CDR3 is CASRYSGGFNSPLHF. The CDR3 DNA is TGTGCCAGCAGATATTCTGGGGGGTTTAATTCACCCCTCCACTTT.

This chain links TRBV12-3 or TRBV12-4 with TRBJ2-7, with TRBD2 matching over 8 bases. J gave up 9 bases and V 4 bases, and 5 bases lay outside the gene matches. The CDR3 sequence is 12 residues long. This CDR3 reads CASSSGTSWQYF. The CDR3, as DNA: TGTGCCAGCAGTTCAGGGACTAGTTGGCAGTACTTC.

The CDR3 nucleotides read TGCGCCAGCAGTGGGCTAGCGGGGGTTGGAGAGACCCAGTACTTC. It specifies CASSGLAGVGETQYF. The chain combines TRBV10-2 with TRBJ2-5, with 10 bases fitting TRBD2. Per germline, CDR1 WSHSY and CDR2 SAAADI. V dropped 4 bases and J dropped 4; count of bases not matched to a gene: 6. This CDR3 is 15 amino acids long.

CDR3 DNA sequence: TGTGCCAGTAGTATAGTCAGGGGGCGTCGGACTGAAGCTTTCTTT. It yields the protein CASSIVRGRRTEAFF. The V gene is TRBV19, the J gene TRBJ1-1, with TRBD1 matching over 8 bases. Losses at the gene ends were 1 base for V and 5 bases for J; bases not matched to a gene: 6. Germline V gene data show CDR1 as LNHDA and CDR2 as SQIVND (reference sequence). The CDR3 spans 15 residues.

V is TRBV6-6 and J is TRBJ2-3, with 8 bases that match TRBD2. Germline lookup yields CDR1 MNHNY and CDR2 SVGAGI (reference sequence). The V gene end was trimmed by 7 bases and the J gene end by 4 bases; junction bases not matched to a gene: 7. The CDR3 extends over 14 amino acids. CDR3 in amino acids: CASTDRGGPDTQYF. The CDR3 DNA reads as TGTGCCAGCACCGATCGGGGGGGACCAGATACGCAGTATTTT.

The V and J genes are TRBV28 and TRBJ2-3, with TRBD2 matching 8 bases. J gave up 8 bases and V 11 bases, and 12 bases lay outside the gene matches. The CDR3 totals 13 residues. Germline CDR1 is MDHEN and CDR2 is SYDVKM. As DNA, the CDR3 is TGTGCCGGAACTGGCGGGAGGCCCGCTACGCAGTATTTT. It is translated as CAGTGGRPATQYF.

With respect to this clone: Relative to the germline gene, one junction end is altered; a read error may explain this. The chain uses TRBV19 and TRBJ1-5; 9 bases agree with TRBD1. CDR3 size: 18 residues. From germline, CDR1 is LNHDA and CDR2 SQIVND (reference sequence). CDR3 region: CASSFYLGLTGGNQPQHF. The CDR3 DNA is TGTGCCAGTAGTTTTTATTTGGGTCTAACAGGGGGCAACCAGCCCCAGCATTTT.

A few counts support this clone. J is TRBJ1-1 and V is TRBV7-9, with D possibly being TRBD1 (6 bases). Germline V CDR1 and CDR2: SEHNR, FQNEAQ (reference sequence). Trimming stripped 7 bases from V and 10 bases from J, with 22 bases between. There are 14 residues in the CDR3. CDR3 sequence (DNA): TGTGCCAGCAACGACGGGACACCTCAACGGGTAGCTTTCTTT. Translating it yields CASNDGTPQRVAFF.

This clone was observed a single time. The genes are TRBV29-1 and TRBJ2-1; TRBD2 aligns across 13 bases. Trimming at V came to 5 bases and at J to 8 bases, leaving 6 bases not matched to a gene. The CDR3 has 14 amino acids. Germline V gene lookup returns CDR1 SQVTM and CDR2 ANQGSEA. The CDR3 nucleotides are TGCAGCGTTCGGACTAGCGGGAGCTTCGATGAGCAGTTCTTC. Its translation: CSVRTSGSFDEQFF.

The genes are TRBV9 and TRBJ2-3, with a weak D call TRBD1 (6 bases). V lost 0 bases and J lost 5, with 19 bases in between. This CDR3 contains 17 residues. CDR1 SGDLS and CDR2 YYNGEE come from the germline V gene. CDR3 coding DNA: TGTGCCAGCAGCGTAGCTACAGGACAGTTCTCAGAAGATACGCAGTATTTT. Encoded protein: CASSVATGQFSEDTQYF.

This clone was observed a single time. The chain joins TRBV6-2 or TRBV6-3 to TRBJ1-5; D call uncertain. The V end lost 5 bases, the J end lost 3 bases, and 8 bases lay between the germline ends. This CDR3 is 13 amino acids long. Per the germline V gene, CDR1 is MNHEY and CDR2 is SVGEGT. Here the CDR3 DNA reads TGTGCCAGCAGTCAAGAGTACAATCAGCCCCAGCATTTT. Protein: CASSQEYNQPQHF.

This chain connects TRBV5-1 to TRBJ1-4, with no clear D. In germline, CDR1 is SGHRS, CDR2 YFSETQ. The CDR3 is 14 residues long. Between the trimmed V and J ends, which lost 0 bases and 4 bases, there was a span of 7 bases. This CDR3 is CASSLVGRNEKLFF. CDR3 DNA sequence: TGCGCCAGCAGCTTGGTTGGCCGTAATGAAAAACTGTTTTTT.

CDR3 protein: CASSRAGRSSYEQYF. The CDR3 nucleotides are TGTGCCAGCAGCCGAGCGGGACGGAGCTCCTACGAGCAGTACTTC. The chain links TRBV3-1 (or the pseudogene TRBV3-2) to TRBJ2-7; 7 bases match TRBD2. Per germline, CDR1 LGHDT and CDR2 YNNKEL (reference sequence). V shed 4 bases and J 0 bases; nucleotides not matched to a gene: 6. This CDR3 has 15 amino acids.

This chain connects TRBV19 to TRBJ2-6; D remains ambiguous. Germline assignment: CDR1 LNHDA and CDR2 SQIVND (reference sequence). The CDR3 contains 16 residues. V shed 5 bases and J shed 0 bases, with 11 bases lying between them. CDR3 nucleotides: TGTGCCAGTAGTCCCGAGGCCGTCTCTGGGGCCAACGTCCTGACTTTC. This sequence encodes CASSPEAVSGANVLTF.

The chain links TRBV27 to TRBJ1-1, with 7 bases that match TRBD1. CDR1 is MNHEY and CDR2 is SMNVEV in the germline V gene (reference sequence). The CDR3 length is 14 residues. V lost 5 bases to trimming and J lost 1 base; unmatched junction nucleotides: 4. The CDR3 sequence is CASSIQGTNTEAFF. The CDR3 DNA reads TGTGCCAGCAGTATACAGGGGACGAACACTGAAGCTTTCTTT.

This rearrangement joins TRBV18 to TRBJ2-1; 10 bases are a match to TRBD2. The germline V gene has CDR1 KGHSH and CDR2 LQKENI. This CDR3 is 14 amino acids long. V lost 4 bases to trimming and J lost 7 bases; unmatched junction nucleotides: 4. CDR3 protein: CASSLPSGSNEQFF. CDR3 in DNA: TGTGCCAGCTCACTGCCTAGCGGGAGTAATGAGCAGTTCTTC.

On this clone itself: This specimen includes other DNA sequences encoding the same CDR3. The chain uses TRBV7-9 and TRBJ2-3; the match to TRBD2 covers 8 bases. The J segment lost 5 bases and the V segment lost 1 base, leaving 8 bases of the junction unmatched. Germline V gene data show CDR1 as SEHNR and CDR2 as FQNEAQ (reference sequence). The CDR3 spans 16 residues. Here the CDR3 DNA reads TGTGCCAGCAGCTTAGTCGCGGGAGGAGGTGGAGATACGCAGTATTTT. This translates into CASSLVAGGGGDTQYF. Variable domain in full (rest from reference TRBV7-9 and TRBJ2-3): DTGVSQNPRHKITKRGQNVTFRCDPISEHNRLYWYRQTLGQGPEFLTYFQNEAQLEKSRLLSDRFSAERPKGSFSTLEIQRTEQGDSAMYLCASSLVAGGGGDTQYFGPGTRLTVL.

The chain uses TRBV19 and TRBJ2-1, with 9 bases matching TRBD1. The CDR3 covers 15 residues. Germline V CDR1 and CDR2: LNHDA, SQIVND (reference sequence). With V trimmed by 3 bases and J by 7 bases, 7 bases remained unmatched. The CDR3 here is CASSMVGQGLNEQFF. CDR3 bases: TGTGCCAGTAGTATGGTGGGACAGGGACTAAATGAGCAGTTCTTC.

This chain links TRBV4-2 with TRBJ2-7; 12 nucleotides align to TRBD2. The J segment lost 4 bases and the V segment lost 0 bases, leaving 7 bases of the junction unmatched. CDR1 and CDR2 (germline): LGHNA, YNFKEQ. This CDR3 has 17 amino acids. The CDR3 spells CASSQEVRLAGGYEQYF. The CDR3 coding sequence is TGTGCCAGCAGCCAAGAAGTAAGGCTAGCGGGAGGGTACGAGCAGTACTTC.

This clone has only one observation. This rearrangement joins TRBV15 to TRBJ2-5, with D tentatively TRBD2 (6 bases). The CDR3 has 14 amino acids. V lost 8 bases and J lost 3, with 16 bases in between. Germline loops: CDR1 LNHNV, CDR2 YYDKDF (reference sequence). CDR3 in amino acids: CATGRRLGEETQYF. Here the CDR3 DNA reads TGTGCCACCGGGAGGAGACTAGGGGAAGAGACCCAGTACTTC.

The rearrangement joins TRBV2 to TRBJ1-6; TRBD1 matches 7 bases. This CDR3 is built from 15 residues. Germline V CDR1 and CDR2: SNHLY, FYNNEI. The trim removed 6 bases at V and 5 bases at J, leaving 7 bases unmatched. The CDR3 loop reads CASRTDRANNSPLHF. As DNA, the CDR3 is TGTGCCAGCAGAACCGACAGGGCGAATAATTCACCCCTCCACTTT.

The chain employs TRBV10-3 and TRBJ1-5, with D hard to call. Trimming took off 6 bases at V and 8 bases at J, with 14 bases between the two ends. This CDR3 has 13 residues. Per germline, CDR1 ENHRY and CDR2 SYGVKD. The CDR3 loop reads CAIRKKPDEPQHF. Here the CDR3 DNA reads TGTGCCATCAGGAAAAAGCCTGATGAGCCCCAGCATTTT.

The chain employs TRBV5-1 and TRBJ2-5; 11 bases align to TRBD2. V was pared by 1 base and J by 3 bases, with 5 bases of the junction left unmatched. Germline assignment: CDR1 SGHRS and CDR2 YFSETQ. The CDR3 length is 16 residues. The CDR3 loop is CASSLRGSGREETQYF. CDR3 nucleotides: TGCGCCAGCAGCTTGCGGGGTAGCGGGAGGGAAGAGACCCAGTACTTC.

V usage is TRBV7-4 and J usage is TRBJ2-3, with D unresolved. The CDR3 sequence is 16 residues long. Looked up from germline, CDR1 is SGHVT and CDR2 is SQSDAQ. V was clipped by 2 bases and J by 5 bases, with 17 bases between them. The CDR3 DNA follows: TGTGCCAGCAGCTTATCCCCCCTTTGGGCTGTAGATACGCAGTATTTT. This gives the protein CASSLSPLWAVDTQYF.

The rearrangement joins TRBV19 to TRBJ2-1, with 9 bases matching TRBD1. CDR1 and CDR2 (germline): LNHDA, SQIVND (reference sequence). The V segment lost 4 bases and the J segment 7 bases; nucleotides outside the gene matches: 8. CDR3 length: 15 residues. CDR3 residues: CASSTNRGRRNEQFF. The CDR3, as DNA: TGTGCCAGTAGTACAAACAGGGGGCGCAGGAATGAGCAGTTCTTC.

This chain links TRBV3-1 (or the pseudogene TRBV3-2) with TRBJ2-1; a possible D gene is TRBD2 (5 bases). This CDR3 spans 15 amino acids. Germline-derived CDR1 and CDR2 are LGHDT and YNNKEL (reference sequence). Trimming removed 1 base from V and 1 base from J, with 8 bases in between. CDR3 amino acids: CASSQAWTSYNEQFF. The CDR3 coding sequence is TGTGCCAGCAGCCAAGCGTGGACTTCCTACAATGAGCAGTTCTTC.

This chain connects TRBV5-1 to TRBJ1-3, with 12 bases that match TRBD1. The CDR3 loop spans 14 amino acids. Trimming took 7 bases from V and 8 from J; bases not matched to a gene: 7. Per germline, CDR1 SGHRS and CDR2 YFSETQ. CDR3 in amino acids: CASRGQGASDTIYF. In DNA, the CDR3 is TGCGCCAGCCGGGGACAGGGGGCTTCCGACACCATATATTTT.

This clone was detected only once. This sequence joins TRBV19 and TRBJ2-3, with 12 bases identical to TRBD2. The CDR3 extends over 17 amino acids. Trimming at V came to 4 bases and at J to 3 bases, leaving 8 bases not matched to a gene. Germline values: CDR1 LNHDA, CDR2 SQIVND (reference sequence). For the CDR3, the DNA is TGTGCCAGTAGTACGCGACTAGCGGGAGTTCGTACAGATACGCAGTATTTT. As protein: CASSTRLAGVRTDTQYF.

V gene TRBV9 combines with J gene TRBJ1-2, with D perhaps matching TRBD1 (5 bases). Germline lookup yields CDR1 SGDLS and CDR2 YYNGEE. The V and J ends lost 1 base and 4 bases respectively, with 26 bases between them. This CDR3 region has 19 residues. This CDR3 is CASSVITGDGLPKGYGYTF. The CDR3 nucleotides are TGTGCCAGCAGCGTAATAACGGGGGATGGACTACCAAAGGGCTATGGCTACACCTTC.